The entry that follows covers one T cell receptor beta chain sequence. No cognate antigen has been identified for it. Per-base qualities were not stored, and no clone one base away is much larger. Library preparation was by UMI-ligation and nested PCR. The beta constant-region primer consisted of an equimolar mixture of two oligonucleotides that together covered TRBC1 and TRBC2. A single-stranded oligonucleotide bearing the SP2 primer plus a 12-nucleotide UMI was ligated onto the 3' end of the cDNA by T4 RNA ligase 1. Four rounds of PCR were used to amplify ligated cDNA, with nested alpha and beta constant-region primers being used together with the SP2 primer. Incubation of the ligation reaction was carried out at 16 degrees C for roughly 20-25 hours. PCR2 was usually performed as a SYBR Green qPCR and halted at a preset threshold so that over-amplification would not occur. Agencourt AMPure XP magnetic beads were used for all purifications after the first. Libraries were quantified by Qubit and checked on a TapeStation, with a main peak expected near 650 bp. The pooled libraries were sequenced on an Illumina MiSeq using v2 2x251 paired-end kits, which usually yielded about 0.95-2.1 million reads per sample. Each sample library was pooled at roughly 4 nM, and about 5-7% PhiX was included to improve cluster recognition. From the authors' description of their analysis: V and J genes were assigned to Demultiplexor-processed FASTQ reads by Decombinator through tag matching, with a single base-pair mismatch being allowed. Collapsinator relied on UMIs to fix sequencing errors as well as frequency errors caused by PCR heterogeneity. CDR3Translator translated TCRs and extracted CDR3s from the conserved cysteine to the FGXG phenylalanine, flagging non-productive sequences. Gini, Shannon entropy and inverse Simpson indices were calculated on repertoires subsampled to equal numbers of UMI-defined TCRs. Within the linear range, a power law was fitted by maximum likelihood to the distributions of clonotype abundance. On one naive CD8 sample, the pipeline and MIGEC gave similar UMI counts, unique TCR numbers and clonal distributions. A set of approximately 6,800 CMV-associated CDR3 sequences, compiled from VDJdb and a published dataset, was used to search the repertoires. TCRdb applied fastp at Q25 and MiXCR to the public reads, then kept only in-frame beta chains. Records with the same CDR3 protein are collapsed into one entry carrying the most frequent genes and DNA. These V and J calls rely on TCRdb rather than the paper's analysis. Here the sample has 89,000 or so distinct CDR3 sequences; around 12% occur a single time. The ten largest make up 0.75% to 1% of the sample.

The data stem from a study of naive and memory T cell subsets (dated by TCRdb to the late 2010s). General notes on the study: Sorted naive and memory T cell subsets from peripheral blood were analyzed in the study using a UMI-based, open-source pipeline for TCR alpha and beta sequencing. The results of the functional CMV T cell responses matched the IgG serology results in every case. RNA was DNase-treated and reverse transcribed with TCR constant-region primers, mostly using SuperScript III. Study-wide findings and limitations: Single alpha or beta chain sequences, rather than paired alpha/beta receptors, were used to define clonotypes. After error correction, over 95% of naive TCR sequences appeared only once, giving much steeper abundance distributions than memory subsets. The abundance of TCRs followed a power law with an exponent that differed between naive and memory subsets yet stayed consistent across the three individuals. The repertoire findings for the naive and memory subsets could not be validated against a ground truth because none was available. RNA-based TCR counts may be influenced by expression changes linked to T cell activation and differentiation. Gini index rose and Shannon and inverse Simpson diversity fell from naive through CM, EM and EMRA in both CD4 and CD8 cells.

From its cysteine to its phenylalanine, the CDR3 spans 14 amino acids. Here the CDR3 DNA is all that survives: 42 bases in frame from base 1. The V and J ends are trimmed by 8 bases and 6 bases, leaving 17 bases between them. As encoded in the germline V gene, CDR1 is MNHEY while CDR2 is SVGEGT. From the second PCR step onward, the TCR alpha chain libraries and the TCR beta chain libraries were amplified separately. The CMV status of each donor was determined by measuring IFNgamma production from CD4+ T cells after fresh PBMCs had been stimulated overnight with CMV viral lysate. CD4 T cells were positively selected with Miltenyi beads, followed by positive selection of CD8 T cells from the CD4-negative fraction. After staining for CD3, CD4, CD8, CD45RA, CD27 and a live/dead dye, cells were sorted on a BD Aria II into four subsets based on CD45RA and CD27. Blood came from a few healthy volunteers, each fractionated into CD4 and CD8 T cells and then into four differentiation subsets. About 110 ml of peripheral blood was collected from each donor, and PBMC were isolated from the blood using Ficoll-Paque PLUS density-gradient centrifugation. Sorted cells were lysed in RLT buffer, and RNA was extracted with a Qiagen RNeasy kit and stored at -80°C.

Recombination linked TRBV6-2 or TRBV6-3 to TRBJ1-5; the D gene is possibly TRBD1, with 6 bases matching. The specimen was central memory CD4+ T cells from blood. This specimen's cell subset or site label, per the study, means: central memory, CD45RA- CD27+. The TCR comes from a human donor in good health. The DNA reads TGTGCCAGCGGGAGTCAGGGAGGGGGTCAGCCCCAGCATTTT. Its product reads: CASGSQGGGQPQHF.